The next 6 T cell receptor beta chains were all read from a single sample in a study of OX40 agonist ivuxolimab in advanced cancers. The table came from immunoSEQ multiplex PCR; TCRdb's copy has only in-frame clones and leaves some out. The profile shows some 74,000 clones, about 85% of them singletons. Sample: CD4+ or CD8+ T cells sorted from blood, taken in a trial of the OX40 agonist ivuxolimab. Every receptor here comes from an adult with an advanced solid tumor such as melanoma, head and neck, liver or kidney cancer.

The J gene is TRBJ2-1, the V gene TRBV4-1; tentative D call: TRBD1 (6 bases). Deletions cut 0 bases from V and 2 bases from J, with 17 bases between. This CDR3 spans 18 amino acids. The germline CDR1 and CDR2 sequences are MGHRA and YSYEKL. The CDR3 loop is CASSQEVFGRGTYNEQFF. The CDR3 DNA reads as TGCGCCAGCAGCCAAGAAGTCTTCGGCAGGGGCACCTACAATGAGCAGTTCTTC.

The DNA for the CDR3 is TGTGCCAGCAGCTTAGCTGGGGCCAACGTCCTGACTTTC. This gives the protein CASSLAGANVLTF. The V gene is TRBV7-3, the J gene TRBJ2-6; D ambiguous. Trimming took 2 bases from V and 2 from J, leaving 1 base between them. The CDR3 has 13 amino acids. Germline V gene data show CDR1 as SGHTA and CDR2 as FQGTGA.

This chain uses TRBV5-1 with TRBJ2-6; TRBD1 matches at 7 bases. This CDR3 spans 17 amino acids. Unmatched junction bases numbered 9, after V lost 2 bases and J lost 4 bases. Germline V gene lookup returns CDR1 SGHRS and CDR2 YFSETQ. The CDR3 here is CASSLLAQGLGANVLTF. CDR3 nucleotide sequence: TGCGCCAGCAGCTTATTAGCACAGGGGCTGGGGGCCAACGTCCTGACTTTC.

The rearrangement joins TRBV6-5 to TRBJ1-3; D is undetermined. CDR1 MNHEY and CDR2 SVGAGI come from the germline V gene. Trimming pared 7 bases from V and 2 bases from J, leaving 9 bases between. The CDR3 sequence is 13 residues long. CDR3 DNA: TGTGCCAGCAAACCCGTCCCTGGAAACACCATATATTTT. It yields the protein CASKPVPGNTIYF.

The CDR3 nucleotides are TGTGCCAGCGGGCCGGGACTCACTAATGAAAAACTGTTTTTT. Translating gives CASGPGLTNEKLFF. The genes are TRBV2 and TRBJ1-4, with a weak D call TRBD1 (5 bases). CDR3 length: 14 residues. Germline-derived CDR1 and CDR2 are SNHLY and FYNNEI. V was trimmed by 8 bases and J by 2 bases, leaving 12 bases between them. Together with reference TRBV2 and TRBJ1-4, the CDR3 gives the full variable domain: EPEVTQTPSHQVTQMGQEVILRCVPISNHLYFYWYRQILGQKVEFLVSFYNNEISEKSEIFDDQFSVERPDGSNFTLKIRSTKLEDSAMYFCASGPGLTNEKLFFGSGTQLSVL.

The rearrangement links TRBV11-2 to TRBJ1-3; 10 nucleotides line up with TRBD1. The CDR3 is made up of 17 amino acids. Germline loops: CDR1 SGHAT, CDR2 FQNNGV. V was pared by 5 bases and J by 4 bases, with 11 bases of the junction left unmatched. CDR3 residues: CASSRNAGTGVGNTIYF. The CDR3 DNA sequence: TGTGCCAGCAGCCGAAATGCCGGGACAGGGGTCGGAAACACCATATATTTT. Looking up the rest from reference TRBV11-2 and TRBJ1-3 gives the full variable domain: EAGVAQSPRYKIIEKRQSVAFWCNPISGHATLYWYQQILGQGPKLLIQFQNNGVVDDSQLPKDRFSAERLKGVDSTLKIQPAKLEDSAVYLCASSRNAGTGVGNTIYFGEGSWLTVV.